What follows are 30 T cell receptor beta chains derived from one specimen sequenced in a study of beta chain features in type 1 diabetes. The entirety of the isolated RNA underwent reverse transcription, so expressed TCRB transcripts were sequenced. Measured with immunoSEQ multiplex PCR; TCRdb has only the in-frame clones, and not every one. In the table there are approximately 200,000 clones, 9.6% of which are singletons. Sequencing used naive CD4+ T cells from blood. Source of these receptors: a woman aged 18-29 years in good health.

The V gene is TRBV15, the J gene TRBJ2-5; D uncertain. The CDR3 sequence is 15 residues long. Trimming removed 3 bases from V and 0 bases from J, with 11 bases in between. Germline lookup yields CDR1 LNHNV and CDR2 YYDKDF (reference sequence). The chain's CDR3 is CATSRTWSHQETQYF. The DNA for the CDR3 is TGTGCCACCAGCAGGACTTGGTCCCACCAAGAGACCCAGTACTTC.

CDR3 loop: CASSPRTSPGTDTQYF. CDR3 coding DNA: TGTGCCAGCAGCCCCAGGACTAGCCCGGGGACAGATACGCAGTATTTT. The J gene is TRBJ2-3, the V gene TRBV9; TRBD2 aligns across 8 bases. The CDR3 runs to 16 residues. V shed 4 bases and J 3 bases; nucleotides not matched to a gene: 10. Germline loops: CDR1 SGDLS, CDR2 YYNGEE. Looking up the rest from reference TRBV9 and TRBJ2-3 gives the full variable domain: DSGVTQTPKHLITATGQRVTLRCSPRSGDLSVYWYQQSLDQGLQFLIQYYNGEERAKGNILERFSAQQFPDLHSELNLSSLELGDSALYFCASSPRTSPGTDTQYFGPGTRLTVL.

The chain recombines TRBV18 with TRBJ1-5; D is possibly TRBD1 (5 bases). Trimming left V 1 base short and J 0 bases short, with 7 bases between. CDR1 is KGHSH and CDR2 is LQKENI in the germline V gene. The CDR3 runs 15 residues. In DNA form, the CDR3 reads TGTGCCAGCTCACCACAGGGGTATAGCAATCAGCCCCAGCATTTT. Amino acid sequence: CASSPQGYSNQPQHF.

This clone was found a few times. The rearrangement links TRBV7-9 to TRBJ2-3, with 8 bases fitting TRBD2. The CDR3 totals 14 residues. Germline V gene data show CDR1 as SEHNR and CDR2 as FQNEAQ (reference sequence). Losses at the gene ends were 2 bases for V and 4 bases for J; bases not matched to a gene: 2. The CDR3 loop is CASSLRAGADTQYF. The CDR3 bases are TGTGCCAGCAGCTTACGAGCGGGAGCAGATACGCAGTATTTT.

This clone appeared a few times. This chain's CDR3 is CASSADRGGTEAFF. Written as DNA, the CDR3 is TGCGCCAGCAGCGCGGACAGGGGTGGAACTGAAGCTTTCTTT. This rearrangement joins TRBV5-1 to TRBJ1-1, with 9 positions matching TRBD1. V trimming: 4 bases; J trimming: 5 bases; junction bases outside the gene matches: 6. The V gene's germline CDR1 is SGHRS and CDR2 YFSETQ. The CDR3 spans 14 residues.

This clone was seen only a few times. The chain joins TRBV19 to TRBJ1-5; weak D call: TRBD1 (5 bases). The CDR3 has 15 residues. Trimming took off 5 bases at V and 5 bases at J, with 16 bases between the two ends. CDR1 LNHDA and CDR2 SQIVND come from the germline V gene (reference sequence). The CDR3 nucleotides read TGTGCCAGTAGTCCCGACAGAGCGTTTGATCAGCCCCAGCATTTT. Residues: CASSPDRAFDQPQHF. Filled out from reference TRBV19 and TRBJ1-5, the complete variable domain reads DGGITQSPKYLFRKEGQNVTLSCEQNLNHDAMYWYRQDPGQGLRLIYYSQIVNDFQKGDIAEGYSVSREKKESFPLTVTSAQKNPTAFYLCASSPDRAFDQPQHFGDGTRLSIL.

This clone was picked up a small number of times. The chain recombines TRBV4-2 with TRBJ2-2, with 9 nucleotides matching TRBD2. Germline CDR1 reads LGHNA; CDR2 reads YNFKEQ. The V gene end was trimmed by 4 bases and the J gene end by 7 bases; junction bases not matched to a gene: 7. CDR3 length: 15 residues. The CDR3 DNA sequence: TGTGCCAGCAGCCCCCGGACTAGCGAGGGCGGGGAGCTGTTTTTT. Amino acids: CASSPRTSEGGELFF.

This chain links TRBV19 with TRBJ1-5; no clear D. Trimming took 4 bases from V and 0 from J, leaving 10 bases between them. Germline CDR1 reads LNHDA; CDR2 reads SQIVND (reference sequence). This CDR3 is built from 15 residues. CDR3 loop: CASSTSAGSNQPQHF. The CDR3, as DNA: TGTGCCAGTAGTACGTCGGCAGGTAGCAATCAGCCCCAGCATTTT.

A few counts support this clone. The rearrangement uses TRBV7-2 and TRBJ1-1; 9 positions agree with TRBD1. CDR1 and CDR2 (germline): SGHTA, FQGNSA. The J segment lost 6 bases and the V segment lost 5 bases, leaving 7 bases of the junction unmatched. There are 14 residues in the CDR3. DNA for the CDR3: TGTGCCAGCAGCACATGGACAGGGGCTCCTGAAGCTTTCTTT. This sequence encodes CASSTWTGAPEAFF.

This clone has just a few counts. CDR3 residues: CASSAMPGTSGRAVNEQYF. In DNA form, the CDR3 reads TGTGCCAGCTCAGCGATGCCGGGGACTAGCGGGAGGGCCGTAAACGAGCAGTACTTC. V gene TRBV18 combines with J gene TRBJ2-7, with 16 nucleotides matching TRBD2. V trimming: 5 bases; J trimming: 5 bases; junction bases outside the gene matches: 15. There are 19 residues in the CDR3. Germline-derived CDR1 and CDR2 are KGHSH and LQKENI.

This sequence joins TRBV10-3 and TRBJ2-3; a weak D match, TRBD1 (5 bases). The CDR3 is made up of 13 amino acids. V was pared by 10 bases and J by 0 bases, with 11 bases between. Per germline, CDR1 ENHRY and CDR2 SYGVKD. The CDR3 is CATHQGSTDTQYF. CDR3 nucleotide sequence: TGTGCCACCCACCAGGGAAGCACAGATACGCAGTATTTT.

The chain links TRBV6-1 to TRBJ1-5; D is uncertain. The CDR3 length is 12 residues. V was pared by 5 bases and J by 3 bases, with 5 bases between. Germline V gene lookup returns CDR1 MNHNS and CDR2 SASEGT. The CDR3 is CASSSLNQPQHF. In nucleotides, the CDR3 is TGTGCCAGCAGTTCCCTCAATCAGCCCCAGCATTTT.

The gene calls are TRBV7-8 and TRBJ2-5; 9 bases line up with TRBD2. CDR1 is SGHVS, CDR2 FQNEAQ, per germline. There are 16 residues in the CDR3. The ends lost 1 base at V and 5 bases at J; junction bases unmatched: 8. CDR3 DNA: TGTGCCAGCAGCTTAGTCGGCGGGAGGGCCAGCGAGACCCAGTACTTC. Amino acid sequence: CASSLVGGRASETQYF.

There are a few counts of this clone. This chain joins TRBV15 and TRBJ2-1; 7 bases fit TRBD2. V lost 0 bases and J lost 3; bases outside the gene matches: 5. This CDR3 has 16 residues. CDR1 is LNHNV and CDR2 is YYDKDF in the germline V gene (reference sequence). In DNA form, the CDR3 reads TGTGCCACCAGCAGAGATCTAGCGGTCCACTACAATGAGCAGTTCTTC. Translating gives CATSRDLAVHYNEQFF. Together with reference TRBV15 and TRBJ2-1, the CDR3 gives the full variable domain: DAMVIQNPRYQVTQFGKPVTLSCSQTLNHNVMYWYQQKSSQAPKLLFHYYDKDFNNEADTPDNFQSRRPNTSFCFLDIRSPGLGDTAMYLCATSRDLAVHYNEQFFGPGTRLTVL.

This clone was detected only a few times. The chain has TRBV30 and TRBJ1-2; 9 nucleotides align to TRBD1. Germline CDR1 GTSNPN, CDR2 SVGIG (reference sequence). CDR3 length equals 15 residues. V lost 2 bases to trimming and J lost 8 bases; unmatched junction nucleotides: 12. The CDR3 is CAWSIKGGQGGGYTF. The CDR3 coding sequence is TGTGCCTGGAGTATTAAGGGGGGACAGGGTGGGGGCTACACCTTC.

The V call is TRBV6-1, the J call TRBJ1-2, with TRBD1 matching 8 bases. The CDR3 has 15 amino acids. The V gene's germline CDR1 is MNHNS and CDR2 SASEGT. V gave up 2 bases and J gave up 8 bases; unmatched junction bases: 10. CDR3: CASSEMQGAGHGYTF. Here the CDR3 DNA reads TGTGCCAGCAGTGAAATGCAGGGGGCCGGTCACGGCTACACCTTC.

This chain's CDR3 is CASSLGTGWNSPLHF. The CDR3 coding sequence is TGCGCCAGCAGCTTGGGGACAGGGTGGAATTCACCCCTCCACTTT. This chain links TRBV5-1 with TRBJ1-6; 8 bases match TRBD1. Germline V CDR1 and CDR2: SGHRS, YFSETQ. V lost 0 bases, J lost 7 bases, and 3 bases stayed unmatched. The CDR3 consists of 15 residues. The entire variable domain, with the rest obtained from reference TRBV5-1 and TRBJ1-6, is as follows: KAGVTQTPRYLIKTRGQQVTLSCSPISGHRSVSWYQQTPGQGLQFLFEYFSETQRNKGNFPGRFSGRQFSNSRSEMNVSTLELGDSALYLCASSLGTGWNSPLHFGNGTRLTVT.

This clone was counted only a few times. J is TRBJ2-2 and V is TRBV9; 10 bases align to TRBD2. CDR1 SGDLS and CDR2 YYNGEE come from the germline V gene. Trimming took 4 bases from V and 6 from J; bases not matched to a gene: 9. This CDR3 contains 16 residues. Here the CDR3 DNA reads TGTGCCAGCAGCAGAGCGGGAGGGCCTACGGCCGGGGAGCTGTTTTTT. It yields the protein CASSRAGGPTAGELFF.

The chain uses TRBV7-9 and TRBJ2-7, with unresolved D. This CDR3 is 11 amino acids long. V shed 4 bases and J shed 3 bases, with 4 bases lying between them. Germline values: CDR1 SEHNR, CDR2 FQNEAQ (reference sequence). The CDR3 DNA reads TGTGCCAGCAGCTCAGTCTACGAGCAGTACTTC. Amino acids: CASSSVYEQYF. Based on the CDR3 plus reference TRBV7-9 and TRBJ2-7, the full variable domain is DTGVSQNPRHKITKRGQNVTFRCDPISEHNRLYWYRQTLGQGPEFLTYFQNEAQLEKSRLLSDRFSAERPKGSFSTLEIQRTEQGDSAMYLCASSSVYEQYFGPGTRLTVT.

This clone has just a few counts. This chain joins TRBV25-1 and TRBJ2-3, with TRBD1 identical over 7 bases. The CDR3 totals 16 residues. V lost 7 bases to trimming and J lost 0 bases; unmatched junction nucleotides: 10. Germline assignment: CDR1 MGHDK and CDR2 SYGVNS. CDR3 loop: CASTPDDRASTDTQYF. The DNA of the CDR3 is TGTGCCAGCACCCCCGACGACAGGGCTAGCACAGATACGCAGTATTTT.

The chain recombines TRBV6-5 with TRBJ1-2; 8 positions match TRBD1. The CDR3 covers 13 residues. Germline trimming cut 9 bases from V and 4 bases from J; bases unmatched to any gene: 7. Germline V lookup: CDR1 MNHEY, CDR2 SVGAGI. The CDR3 sequence is CASRTGLTYGYTF. CDR3 DNA: TGTGCCAGTCGGACAGGGCTTACCTATGGCTACACCTTC.

V is TRBV28 and J is TRBJ2-2, with D uncertain. This CDR3 has 12 residues. Germline lookup yields CDR1 MDHEN and CDR2 SYDVKM. The V and J ends lost 5 bases and 8 bases respectively, with 9 bases between them. The CDR3 region is CASSPDGGELFF. In DNA form, the CDR3 reads TGTGCCAGCAGTCCCGACGGGGGGGAGCTGTTTTTT.

The chain combines TRBV10-3 with TRBJ2-7, with D possibly matching TRBD1 (6 bases). This CDR3 has 12 amino acids. From germline, CDR1 is ENHRY and CDR2 SYGVKD. V was pared by 10 bases and J by 2 bases, with 12 bases between. CDR3 loop: CATQGNTYEQYF. The DNA for the CDR3 is TGTGCCACCCAGGGGAACACCTACGAGCAGTACTTC.

The chain recombines TRBV2 with TRBJ2-7; D remains ambiguous. The V and J ends lost 6 bases and 2 bases respectively, with 14 bases between them. Per germline, CDR1 SNHLY and CDR2 FYNNEI. The CDR3 sequence is 14 residues long. The CDR3 DNA follows: TGTGCCAGCAGCCCCGTGCAGCGTACCTACGAGCAGTACTTC. Translating gives CASSPVQRTYEQYF. Variable domain in full (rest from reference TRBV2 and TRBJ2-7): EPEVTQTPSHQVTQMGQEVILRCVPISNHLYFYWYRQILGQKVEFLVSFYNNEISEKSEIFDDQFSVERPDGSNFTLKIRSTKLEDSAMYFCASSPVQRTYEQYFGPGTRLTVT.

The rearrangement links TRBV6-5 to TRBJ2-1; 7 positions match TRBD1. The germline gives CDR1 MNHEY, CDR2 SVGAGI. This CDR3 contains 15 residues. The CDR3 region is CKTSSTGASYNEQFF. The CDR3 bases are TGTAAGACCAGTTCAACAGGGGCCTCCTACAATGAGCAGTTCTTC.

This clone showed up just a few times. The chain is built from TRBV29-1 and TRBJ2-2; 11 bases fit TRBD2. The trim removed 6 bases at V and 1 base at J, leaving 4 bases unmatched. The V gene's germline CDR1 is SQVTM and CDR2 ANQGSEA. CDR3 length: 15 residues. The CDR3 protein is CSVTGTSGNTGELFF. Here the CDR3 DNA reads TGCAGCGTGACCGGGACTAGCGGGAACACCGGGGAGCTGTTTTTT.

This chain joins TRBV11-3 and TRBJ2-7; TRBD1 matches 10 bases. V shed 1 base, J shed 6 bases, and the junction held 3 bases outside the gene matches. The CDR3 is made up of 14 amino acids. CDR1 is SGHNT and CDR2 is YENEEA in the germline V gene. CDR3 sequence (DNA): TGTGCCAGCAGCTTAGGTTGGGACAGGGGCGAGCAGTACTTC. Amino acid sequence: CASSLGWDRGEQYF. Looking up the rest from reference TRBV11-3 and TRBJ2-7 gives the full variable domain: EAGVVQSPRYKIIEKKQPVAFWCNPISGHNTLYWYLQNLGQGPELLIRYENEEAVDDSQLPKDRFSAERLKGVDSTLKIQPAELGDSAVYLCASSLGWDRGEQYFGPGTRLTVT.

V usage is TRBV30 and J usage is TRBJ1-2; the D gene is possibly TRBD1 (6 bases). The germline V gene encodes CDR1 GTSNPN and CDR2 SVGIG (reference sequence). Trimming removed 5 bases at V and 4 bases at J, with 20 bases between. The CDR3 is made up of 15 amino acids. The CDR3 DNA reads TGTGCCTGGTTCACATACCGGGGACATCCCTATGGCTACACCTTC. Encoded protein: CAWFTYRGHPYGYTF.

This clone has a handful of counts. This rearrangement joins TRBV6-1 to TRBJ2-1, with D possibly TRBD2 on 6 matching bases. CDR1 MNHNS and CDR2 SASEGT come from the germline V gene. V lost 4 bases and J lost 7, with 17 bases in between. This CDR3 contains 15 residues. The CDR3 coding sequence is TGTGCCAGCAGTGCCCGGGACTTTAGATTAAATGAGCAGTTCTTC. As protein: CASSARDFRLNEQFF.

This clone was seen only once. The gene calls are TRBV5-1 and TRBJ1-4; possibly TRBD1 for D (5 bases). CDR1 SGHRS and CDR2 YFSETQ come from the germline V gene. V was clipped by 0 bases and J by 7 bases, with 7 bases between them. The CDR3 spans 13 residues. For the CDR3, the DNA is TGCGCCAGCAGCTTGGACAGGACTGAAAAACTGTTTTTT. The encoded protein is CASSLDRTEKLFF.